These 7 T cell receptor beta chains came from one sample sequenced in a study of T cell responses to AZD1222 COVID-19 vaccine. Libraries were prepared by immunoSEQ multiplex PCR; TCRdb keeps only in-frame clonotypes and omits some of them. Of around 150,000 clones in the sample, about 90% were seen once. Sequencing was performed on peripheral blood, taken on day 0 of AZD1222 vaccination. The source is an adult in good health.

This sequence joins TRBV6-5 and TRBJ1-1; perhaps TRBD1 as D (5 bases). The V end was cut by 6 bases, the J end by 4 bases, with 18 bases between. Looked up from germline, CDR1 is MNHEY and CDR2 is SVGAGI. The length of the CDR3 is 15 residues. CDR3 in DNA: TGTGCCAGCAGGGGGCCGGGACCAAGGGTCACTGAAGCTTTCTTT. It encodes CASRGPGPRVTEAFF.

The genes are TRBV28 and TRBJ1-4, with unresolved D. This CDR3 is 15 amino acids long. V lost 6 bases, J lost 8 bases, and 19 bases lay in between. Per germline, CDR1 MDHEN and CDR2 SYDVKM. CDR3 in amino acids: CASRPWTGEEEKLFF. The CDR3 coding sequence is TGTGCCAGCAGGCCTTGGACCGGCGAAGAGGAAAAACTGTTTTTT.

This chain uses TRBV3-1 (or the pseudogene TRBV3-2) with TRBJ2-5; the D gene could be TRBD1 or TRBD2 (5 bases each). Trimming took 6 bases from V and 5 from J, leaving 13 bases between them. Germline V gives CDR1 LGHDT, CDR2 YNNKEL (reference sequence). CDR3 length: 13 residues. CDR3 in DNA: TGTGCCAGCAGTGCCGGGACGTTGGAGACCCAGTACTTC. Its protein product is CASSAGTLETQYF.

This rearrangement joins TRBV2 to TRBJ2-6; D remains ambiguous. Trimming shortened V by 6 bases and J by 1 base, and 10 bases separated the two germline ends. Germline V lookup: CDR1 SNHLY, CDR2 FYNNEI. This CDR3 comprises 15 residues. This CDR3 reads CASRPQISGANVLTF. Written as DNA, the CDR3 is TGTGCCAGCAGGCCCCAAATATCTGGGGCCAACGTCCTGACTTTC.

This clone was detected once. The chain uses TRBV20-1 and TRBJ2-7; 8 bases align to TRBD1. The CDR3 consists of 14 residues. Germline CDR1 reads DFQATT; CDR2 reads SNEGSKA (reference sequence). The ends lost 3 bases at V and 0 bases at J; junction bases unmatched: 4. The CDR3 loop reads CSASRTGSSYEQYF. DNA for the CDR3: TGCAGTGCTAGTCGGACAGGGAGCTCCTACGAGCAGTACTTC.

This chain joins TRBV10-3 and TRBJ1-1; D is undetermined. The CDR3 is 14 residues long. Germline CDR1 and CDR2: ENHRY and SYGVKD. Trimming removed 4 bases at V and 3 bases at J, with 12 bases between. In DNA form, the CDR3 reads TGTGCCATCAGTGGGGCCGGAGCCTACACTGAAGCTTTCTTT. Residues: CAISGAGAYTEAFF.

This clone was observed a handful of times. The rearrangement joins TRBV3-1 (or the pseudogene TRBV3-2) to TRBJ1-1; D gene ambiguous. CDR3 size: 16 residues. V was pared by 0 bases and J by 3 bases, with 14 bases between. CDR1 LGHDT and CDR2 YNNKEL come from the germline V gene (reference sequence). The CDR3 here is CASSQDSVRGYTEAFF. The CDR3 DNA follows: TGTGCCAGCAGCCAAGATTCAGTCCGAGGCTACACTGAAGCTTTCTTT.